The rows below give T cell receptor beta chains drawn from one sample of a study of cytomegalovirus exposure and HLA in healthy donors. The repertoire was sequenced with immunoSEQ multiplex PCR; TCRdb's copy has only in-frame clones and lacks some. In the table there are around 80,000 clones, about four fifths of which are singletons. Sequenced sample: PBMCs. The receptors here all came from a man aged 40-49 years in good health and CMV-seronegative. The CDR3 runs from the conserved cysteine through the conserved F or W. A D gene is named only where the DNA matches it firmly. Clone size, where shown, is once, few, many, or a class for clones that have expanded.

D: .
V: TRBV5-8
size: .
J: TRBJ1-2
DNA: TGTGCCAGCAGCTACCGGGACAAGGGAGGCTACACCTTC
CDR3: CASSYRDKGGYTF

D: TRBD2
V: TRBV19
size: .
J: TRBJ2-2
DNA: TGTGCCAGTAGTAGGGCTAGCGGACACACCGGGGAGCTGTTTTTT
CDR3: CASSRASGHTGELFF

D: .
V: TRBV6-1
size: .
J: TRBJ2-5
DNA: TGTGCCAGCCGCGGGGTTTACGGGACCCAGTACTTC
CDR3: CASRGVYGTQYF

D: .
V: TRBV7-9
size: .
J: TRBJ1-4
DNA: TGTGCCAGCAGCTTAGATGGGGCCCCGGCGAAACTGTTTTTT
CDR3: CASSLDGAPAKLFF

D: TRBD2
V: TRBV6-1
size: .
J: TRBJ2-1
DNA: TGTGCCAGCGGGGCTAGCGGGTACAATGAGCAGTTCTTC
CDR3: CASGASGYNEQFF

D: TRBD2
V: TRBV13
size: .
J: TRBJ2-1
DNA: TGTGCCAGCAGCTCGAGGACTAGCGGGAACCCCTCCAATGAGCAGTTCTTC
CDR3: CASSSRTSGNPSNEQFF

D: .
V: TRBV14
size: .
J: TRBJ2-2
DNA: TGTGCCAGCAGCCCTGTACAGGGCACCGGGGAGCTGTTTTTT
CDR3: CASSPVQGTGELFF

D: .
V: TRBV25-1
size: once
J: TRBJ1-4
DNA: TGTGCCAGCAGCCCAGGGCGGCTTTCAACTAATGAAAAACTGTTTTTT
CDR3: CASSPGRLSTNEKLFF

D: TRBD1
V: TRBV5-8
size: once
J: TRBJ1-5
DNA: TGTGCCAGCAGCTTGGACAGGGGATTTGATCAGCCCCAGCATTTT
CDR3: CASSLDRGFDQPQHF

D: .
V: TRBV5-6
size: .
J: TRBJ2-2
DNA: TGTGCCAGCAGCTGGGGCAGCACCGGGGAGCTGTTTTTT
CDR3: CASSWGSTGELFF

D: TRBD2
V: TRBV18
size: few
J: TRBJ2-7
DNA: TGTGCCAGCTCACCACCGGGACTAGCGGGAGACGAGCAGTACTTC
CDR3: CASSPPGLAGDEQYF

D: TRBD1
V: TRBV11-2
size: .
J: TRBJ2-1
DNA: TGTGCCAGCAGCTCTCGGACAGGGCTATACAATGAGCAGTTCTTC
CDR3: CASSSRTGLYNEQFF

D: TRBD1
V: TRBV2
size: .
J: TRBJ2-7
DNA: TGTGCCAGTACAGGGGGTGAGCCCTACGAGCAGTACTTC
CDR3: CASTGGEPYEQYF

D: .
V: TRBV11-2
size: few
J: TRBJ2-2
DNA: TGTGCCAGCAGCCAGCCCAAACACGGCAGGGGCGTAGGCACCGGGGAGCTGTTTTTT
CDR3: CASSQPKHGRGVGTGELFF

D: TRBD2
V: TRBV27
size: .
J: TRBJ2-5
DNA: TGTGCCAGCAGTTTATCCCGGGGACTAACAAAAAAAGAGACCCAGTACTTC
CDR3: CASSLSRGLTKKETQYF